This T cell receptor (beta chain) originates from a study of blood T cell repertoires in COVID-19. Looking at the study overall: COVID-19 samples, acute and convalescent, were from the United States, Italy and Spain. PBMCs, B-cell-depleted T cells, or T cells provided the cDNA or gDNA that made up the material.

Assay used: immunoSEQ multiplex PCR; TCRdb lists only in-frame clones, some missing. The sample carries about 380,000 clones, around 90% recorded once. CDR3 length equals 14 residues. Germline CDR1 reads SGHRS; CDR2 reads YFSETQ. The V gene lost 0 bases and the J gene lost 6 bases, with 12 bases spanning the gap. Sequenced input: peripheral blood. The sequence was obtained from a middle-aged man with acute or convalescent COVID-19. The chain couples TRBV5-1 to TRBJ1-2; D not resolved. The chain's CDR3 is CASSLASTGNGYTF. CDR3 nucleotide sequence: TGCGCCAGCAGCTTGGCCTCCACGGGAAATGGCTACACCTTC.